The rows below give T cell receptor beta chains drawn from one sample of a study of T cell repertoires in cytomegalovirus infection. TCRdb re-derived calls from the reads in MiXCR, one entry per CDR3 protein. The sample has hundreds of thousands of distinct CDR3 sequences, roughly a tenth seen once. The material sequenced was PBMCs. These receptors all stem from a human donor in good health (CMV status not recorded). Some clones in this sample may be carry-over from other donors' samples. CDR3s leave out the opening cysteine and the closing phenylalanine or tryptophan. Each record gives: V gene, CDR3 protein.

>TRBV29-1
SVLNRDRTFAHTGELF
>TRBV2
ASTRGNSPLH
>TRBV19
ASASGLAGNQPQH
>TRBV19
ASSIEGQGLTEAF
>TRBV6-2/TRBV6-3
ASSSPGQSYNEQF
>TRBV7-8
ASSPVGRLSEETQY
>TRBV29-1
SVNRFGGPEAF
>TRBV7-3
ASSRDRGDGYT
>TRBV19
ASSIAGQKKY
>TRBV20-1
SARIRESSQH
>TRBV6-2/TRBV6-3
ASSGGDGNEQF
>TRBV19
ASNFGGGQPQH
>TRBV14
ASSPRTIGEAF
>TRBV28
ASHPLGVNTEAF
>TRBV6-2/TRBV6-3
ASSYGPSDTQY
>TRBV12-3/TRBV12-4
ASSWGRGGTEAF
>TRBV29-1
SVELGVEYT
>TRBV2
ASSGRWDQPQH
>TRBV6-2/TRBV6-3
ASSYFAGGLSSGANVLT
>TRBV20-1
SAGGAGGFTEAF
>TRBV29-1
SVDWGQGTLEAF